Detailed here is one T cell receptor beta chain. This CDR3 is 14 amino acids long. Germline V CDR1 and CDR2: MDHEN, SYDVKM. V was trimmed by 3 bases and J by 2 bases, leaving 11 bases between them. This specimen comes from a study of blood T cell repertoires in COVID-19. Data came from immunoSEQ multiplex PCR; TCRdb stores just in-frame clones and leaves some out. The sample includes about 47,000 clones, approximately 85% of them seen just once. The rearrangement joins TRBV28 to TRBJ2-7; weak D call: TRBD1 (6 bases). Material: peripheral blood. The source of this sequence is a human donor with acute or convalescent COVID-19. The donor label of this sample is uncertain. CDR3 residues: CASSFQGPTYEQYF. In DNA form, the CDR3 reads TGTGCCAGCAGTTTTCAGGGGCCCACCTACGAGCAGTACTTC.